These 4 T cell receptor beta chains came from one sample sequenced in a study of T cells in Graves' hyperthyroidism and ophthalmopathy (dated by TCRdb to between 2018 and 2020). The protocol used for the library was multiplex PCR. For sequencing, an Illumina HiSeq 2000 was employed. The TCR beta CDR3 regions were amplified from RNA transcripts. The first round of RT-PCR for the TCR CDR3 was performed with the HTBI primer set and the Qiagen OneStep RT-PCR kit. The public reads were reprocessed in TCRdb via fastp at Q25 and MiXCR, keeping in-frame beta chains. Rows are unified per CDR3 protein, each entry keeping the most common DNA and genes. This sample gives about 420,000 distinct CDR3 sequences in total; roughly 13% of them show up just once. The top ten clonotypes cover 4% to 6.5% of the sample. The sequenced material came from blood. The receptors were gathered from a woman younger than 35 with Graves' hyperthyroidism.

This clonotype occurred many times. This CDR3 reads CSARDATASTEAFF. The CDR3 DNA reads as TGCAGTGCTAGAGATGCAACAGCAAGCACTGAAGCTTTCTTT. V usage is TRBV20-1 and J usage is TRBJ1-1; D not certain. With 0 bases removed from V and 4 bases from J, the gap between germline ends came to 12 bases. Germline V CDR1 and CDR2: DFQATT, SNEGSKA (reference sequence). The CDR3 extends over 14 amino acids.

The V and J genes are TRBV7-2 and TRBJ1-2; D gene uncertain. Germline V gives CDR1 SGHTA, CDR2 FQGNSA. This CDR3 contains 12 residues. Trimming took 1 base from V and 7 from J, leaving 7 bases between them. The CDR3 sequence is CASSLVGRGYTF. The CDR3 DNA sequence: TGTGCCAGCAGCTTAGTTGGGCGTGGCTACACCTTC.

Ten or more counts support this clonotype. This chain uses TRBV20-1 with TRBJ2-1; possible D gene TRBD2, 5 bases. Trimming pared 6 bases from V and 3 bases from J, leaving 15 bases between. There are 14 residues in the CDR3. Germline V gene sequence: CDR1 DFQATT, CDR2 SNEGSKA (reference sequence). This CDR3 is CSAESETNYNEQFF. CDR3 nucleotides: TGCAGTGCCGAGAGCGAGACTAACTACAATGAGCAGTTCTTC.

This clonotype was seen repeatedly, ten times or more. The CDR3 here is CASRGGLAGRTYEQYF. Here the CDR3 DNA reads TGTGCCAGCAGAGGCGGGCTAGCGGGCCGCACCTACGAGCAGTACTTC. The chain is built from TRBV6-1 and TRBJ2-7; 8 bases align to TRBD2. The germline V gene has CDR1 MNHNS and CDR2 SASEGT. The CDR3 has 16 amino acids. With V trimmed by 6 bases and J by 2 bases, 12 bases remained unmatched.